A single sample gave rise to the 21 T cell receptor beta chains below, sequenced in a study of cytomegalovirus exposure and HLA in healthy donors. In the PCR, 60 Vbeta and 13 Jbeta primers were used. TCRdb's copy holds only in-frame clones and misses some; the assay was immunoSEQ multiplex PCR. The sample has 210,000 or so clones; 77% are singletons. Sequencing was performed on PBMCs. The receptor source for this set is a woman aged 25 to 45 in good health and CMV-seropositive.

This clone was counted a single time. V is TRBV10-3 and J is TRBJ2-1; a weak D match, TRBD1 (6 bases). Between the trimmed V and J ends, which lost 1 base and 5 bases, there was a span of 9 bases. Germline lookup yields CDR1 ENHRY and CDR2 SYGVKD. CDR3 length: 14 residues. The CDR3 sequence: CAISELGQNNEQFF. The CDR3 DNA reads as TGTGCCATCAGTGAGTTAGGACAGAACAATGAGCAGTTCTTC.

The rearrangement joins TRBV6-6 to TRBJ2-7; possibly TRBD1 for D (5 bases). Per the germline V gene, CDR1 is MNHNY and CDR2 is SVGAGI (reference sequence). The V end lost 0 bases, the J end lost 0 bases, and 9 bases lay between the germline ends. This CDR3 contains 15 residues. DNA for the CDR3: TGTGCCAGCAGTTACTCAGACAGATACTCCTACGAGCAGTACTTC. Its protein is CASSYSDRYSYEQYF.

This chain uses TRBV6-6 with TRBJ1-3; D gene uncertain. Trimming stripped 5 bases from V and 0 bases from J, with 5 bases between. Germline V lookup: CDR1 MNHNY, CDR2 SVGAGI (reference sequence). The CDR3 consists of 13 residues. Here the CDR3 DNA reads TGTGCCAGCAGTCCCAGCTCTGGAAACACCATATATTTT. Its protein is CASSPSSGNTIYF.

With respect to this clone: This same CDR3 is encoded by further DNA sequences in the sample. This chain links TRBV7-2 with TRBJ1-1; D is unresolved. The V end lost 5 bases, the J end lost 5 bases, and 15 bases lay between the germline ends. The CDR3 contains 14 residues. In germline, CDR1 is SGHTA, CDR2 FQGNSA. CDR3 nucleotides: TGTGCCAGCAGCGCAAAGGGAGGTACGACTGAAGCTTTCTTT. This encodes CASSAKGGTTEAFF.

The chain combines TRBV18 with TRBJ1-4; a possible D gene is TRBD1 (6 bases). Trimming pared 3 bases from V and 0 bases from J, leaving 8 bases between. Germline V CDR1 and CDR2: KGHSH, LQKENI. This CDR3 spans 15 amino acids. CDR3 region: CASSPDRTTNEKLFF. The CDR3 bases are TGTGCCAGCTCACCGGACAGAACAACTAATGAAAAACTGTTTTTT.

This chain connects TRBV9 to TRBJ2-3; 8 bases agree with TRBD2. CDR3 length: 16 amino acids. The germline V gene has CDR1 SGDLS and CDR2 YYNGEE. With 1 base clipped from V and 2 bases from J, the junction kept 6 bases outside the gene matches. The CDR3 nucleotides are TGTGCCAGCAGCGTACAAAGCGGGGGTGCCACAGATACGCAGTATTTT. Protein product: CASSVQSGGATDTQYF. Based on the CDR3 plus reference TRBV9 and TRBJ2-3, the full variable domain is DSGVTQTPKHLITATGQRVTLRCSPRSGDLSVYWYQQSLDQGLQFLIQYYNGEERAKGNILERFSAQQFPDLHSELNLSSLELGDSALYFCASSVQSGGATDTQYFGPGTRLTVL.

DNA of the CDR3: TGCGCCAGCAGCATACGGACAGGCGGGAACACTGAAGCTTTCTTT. This encodes CASSIRTGGNTEAFF. The rearrangement joins TRBV5-1 to TRBJ1-1; 7 nucleotides align to TRBD1. Germline lookup yields CDR1 SGHRS and CDR2 YFSETQ. The CDR3 totals 15 residues. After removal of 4 bases from V and 1 base from J, the junction contained 7 bases not matched to a gene.

Written as DNA, the CDR3 is TGTGCCAGTAGTACTTTTGGGCTTTATAATTCACCCCTCCACTTT. Translated, it gives CASSTFGLYNSPLHF. The V and J genes are TRBV19 and TRBJ1-6, with unresolved D. The V gene lost 4 bases and the J gene lost 4 bases, with 11 bases spanning the gap. Looked up from germline, CDR1 is LNHDA and CDR2 is SQIVND (reference sequence). The CDR3 runs 15 residues.

V gene TRBV11-2 combines with J gene TRBJ1-2, with D tentatively TRBD1 (5 bases). This CDR3 is 14 amino acids long. Germline CDR1 SGHAT, CDR2 FQNNGV. Trimming removed 5 bases at V and 8 bases at J, with 18 bases between. The CDR3 DNA sequence: TGTGCCAGCAGCCCCCATCCCCAGGGCGTAGGCTACACCTTC. Amino acid sequence: CASSPHPQGVGYTF.

This chain joins TRBV18 and TRBJ1-3, with D uncertain. V lost 0 bases, J lost 4 bases, and 10 bases lay in between. This CDR3 comprises 15 residues. From germline, CDR1 is KGHSH and CDR2 LQKENI. CDR3 loop: CASSPPRLVGNTIYF. CDR3 nucleotides: TGTGCCAGCTCACCACCTAGGCTAGTCGGAAACACCATATATTTT.

V and J are TRBV10-3 and TRBJ1-2, with D tentatively TRBD1 (6 bases). The germline V and J ends were trimmed by 4 bases and 3 bases, with 12 bases remaining between them. CDR1 and CDR2 (germline): ENHRY, SYGVKD. This CDR3 has 14 residues. CDR3 residues: CAISASTGDYGYTF. CDR3 DNA: TGTGCCATCAGTGCTTCGACAGGTGACTATGGCTACACCTTC.

The sample holds a few counts of this clone. The chain recombines TRBV7-9 with TRBJ2-5; the match to TRBD2 covers 11 bases. CDR1 and CDR2 (germline): SEHNR, FQNEAQ (reference sequence). V was pared by 3 bases and J by 1 base, with 7 bases of the junction left unmatched. The CDR3 loop spans 17 amino acids. The CDR3 is CASSLNSGRVSQETQYF. Written as DNA, the CDR3 is TGTGCCAGCAGCTTGAATAGCGGGAGGGTCTCCCAAGAGACCCAGTACTTC.

This clone has more than one count but fewer than ten. The chain has TRBV15 and TRBJ2-1; 7 bases are a match to TRBD2. CDR3 length equals 14 residues. Germline CDR1 LNHNV, CDR2 YYDKDF (reference sequence). The J segment lost 9 bases and the V segment lost 1 base, leaving 6 bases of the junction unmatched. The CDR3 DNA reads TGTGCCACCAGCAGAGCTGGGAGGGGTAGTGAGCAGTTCTTC. It translates to CATSRAGRGSEQFF.

The chain is built from TRBV25-1 and TRBJ2-7; tentative D call: TRBD1 (6 bases). Germline values: CDR1 MGHDK, CDR2 SYGVNS. Between the trimmed V and J ends, which lost 8 bases and 1 base, there was a span of 12 bases. CDR3 length equals 13 residues. The chain's CDR3 is CASGQTGSYEQYF. The CDR3, as DNA: TGTGCCAGCGGACAGACAGGTTCCTACGAGCAGTACTTC.

This chain links TRBV5-6 with TRBJ2-5, with 8 bases lining up with TRBD1. Germline V gene lookup returns CDR1 SGHDT and CDR2 YYEEEE. This CDR3 has 14 amino acids. The ends lost 4 bases at V and 4 bases at J; junction bases unmatched: 6. CDR3 residues: CASSLKTGVETQYF. The CDR3 DNA follows: TGTGCCAGCAGCCTTAAGACAGGGGTAGAGACCCAGTACTTC. Based on the CDR3 plus reference TRBV5-6 and TRBJ2-5, the full variable domain is DAGVTQSPTHLIKTRGQQVTLRCSPKSGHDTVSWYQQALGQGPQFIFQYYEEEERQRGNFPDRFSGHQFPNYSSELNVNALLLGDSALYLCASSLKTGVETQYFGPGTRLLVL.

This rearrangement joins TRBV6-6 to TRBJ1-2, with 7 bases that match TRBD1. This CDR3 contains 13 residues. Trimming took 6 bases from V and 4 from J; bases not matched to a gene: 5. Germline CDR1 is MNHNY and CDR2 is SVGAGI (reference sequence). The CDR3 region has the DNA TGTGCCAGCAGGGTGGGACAGATCTATGGCTACACCTTC. The encoded protein is CASRVGQIYGYTF.

The chain is built from TRBV30 and TRBJ2-3, with 8 bases fitting TRBD2. The CDR3 length is 14 residues. CDR1 GTSNPN and CDR2 SVGIG come from the germline V gene (reference sequence). Losses at the gene ends were 4 bases for V and 5 bases for J; bases not matched to a gene: 8. The chain's CDR3 is CAWTKRGFLDTQYF. The CDR3 nucleotides read TGTGCCTGGACAAAGCGGGGGTTTTTAGATACGCAGTATTTT.

This chain uses TRBV5-1 with TRBJ2-1; 9 bases map to TRBD1. This CDR3 region has 13 residues. V gave up 4 bases and J gave up 9 bases; unmatched junction bases: 5. Looked up from germline, CDR1 is SGHRS and CDR2 is YFSETQ. The CDR3: CASSLGQGSEQFF. In DNA, the CDR3 is TGCGCCAGCAGCCTGGGACAGGGAAGTGAGCAGTTCTTC.

The V call is TRBV4-2, the J call TRBJ2-3, with 16 nucleotides matching TRBD2. The trim removed 5 bases at V and 5 bases at J, leaving 10 bases unmatched. Germline V gene data show CDR1 as LGHNA and CDR2 as YNFKEQ. The CDR3 is made up of 18 amino acids. Here the CDR3 reads CASSTSGTSGGAGDTQYF. CDR3 DNA: TGTGCCAGCAGCACTTCCGGGACTAGCGGGGGGGCTGGAGATACGCAGTATTTT.

The CDR3 region has the DNA TGTGCCAGCAGCTTTGGGTTAGCGCCAACGGGCGGGGAGCTGTTTTTT. The encoded protein is CASSFGLAPTGGELFF. This chain links TRBV11-1 with TRBJ2-2; tentatively, D is TRBD2 (5 bases). The CDR3 runs 16 residues. The V end lost 3 bases, the J end lost 7 bases, and 18 bases lay between the germline ends. The germline gives CDR1 SGHAT, CDR2 FQDESV (reference sequence). The full variable domain, completed using reference TRBV11-1 and TRBJ2-2, is EAEVAQSPRYKITEKSQAVAFWCDPISGHATLYWYRQILGQGPELLVQFQDESVVDDSQLPKDRFSAERLKGVDSTLKIQPAELGDSAMYLCASSFGLAPTGGELFFGEGSRLTVL.

CDR3 DNA sequence: TGTGCCAGCACCCTAGGAAGGGGGCCCCTCCACTTT. Protein sequence: CASTLGRGPLHF. The rearrangement links TRBV7-9 to TRBJ1-6; D is possibly TRBD1 (6 bases). Germline CDR1 SEHNR, CDR2 FQNEAQ (reference sequence). This CDR3 region has 12 residues. Trimming took off 7 bases at V and 13 bases at J, with 14 bases between the two ends.